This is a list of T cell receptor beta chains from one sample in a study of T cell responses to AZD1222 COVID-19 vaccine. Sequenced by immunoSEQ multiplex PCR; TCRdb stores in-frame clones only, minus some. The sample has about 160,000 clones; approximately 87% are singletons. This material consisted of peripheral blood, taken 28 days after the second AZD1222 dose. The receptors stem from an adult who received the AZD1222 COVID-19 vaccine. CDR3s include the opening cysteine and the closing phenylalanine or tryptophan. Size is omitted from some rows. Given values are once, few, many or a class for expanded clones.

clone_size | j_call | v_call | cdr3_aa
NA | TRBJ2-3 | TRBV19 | CASRLAGTDTQYF
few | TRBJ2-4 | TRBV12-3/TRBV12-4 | CASSYTGSDIQYF
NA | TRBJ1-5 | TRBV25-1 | CASGQGAGQPQHF
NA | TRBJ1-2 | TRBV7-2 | CASTLQVGSNYGYTF
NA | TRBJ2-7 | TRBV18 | CASSPEWAGRSSYEQYF
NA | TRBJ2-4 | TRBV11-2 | CASSIGTGTVINIQYF
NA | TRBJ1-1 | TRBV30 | CAWSVKGGQKTEAFF
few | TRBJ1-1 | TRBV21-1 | CASSKAQGCTEAFF
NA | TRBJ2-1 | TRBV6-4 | CASSDSPPSGAGGNEQFF
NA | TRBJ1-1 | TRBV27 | CASRPKPGQVGTEAFF